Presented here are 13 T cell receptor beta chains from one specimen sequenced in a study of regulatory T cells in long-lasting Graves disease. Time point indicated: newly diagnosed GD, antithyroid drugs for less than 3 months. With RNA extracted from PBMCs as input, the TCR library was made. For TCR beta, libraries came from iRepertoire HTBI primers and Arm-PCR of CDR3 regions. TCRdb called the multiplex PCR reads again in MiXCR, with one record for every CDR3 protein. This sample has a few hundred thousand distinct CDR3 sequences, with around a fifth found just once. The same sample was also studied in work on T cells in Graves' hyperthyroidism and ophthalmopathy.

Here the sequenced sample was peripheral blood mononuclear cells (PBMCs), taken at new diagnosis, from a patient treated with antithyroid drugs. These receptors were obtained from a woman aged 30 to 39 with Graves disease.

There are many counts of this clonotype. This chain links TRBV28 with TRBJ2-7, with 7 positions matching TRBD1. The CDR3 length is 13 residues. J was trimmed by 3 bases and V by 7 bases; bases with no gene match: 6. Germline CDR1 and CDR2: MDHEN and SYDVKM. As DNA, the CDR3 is TGTGCCAGCAAACAGGGGTTGCACTACGAGCAGTACTTC. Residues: CASKQGLHYEQYF.

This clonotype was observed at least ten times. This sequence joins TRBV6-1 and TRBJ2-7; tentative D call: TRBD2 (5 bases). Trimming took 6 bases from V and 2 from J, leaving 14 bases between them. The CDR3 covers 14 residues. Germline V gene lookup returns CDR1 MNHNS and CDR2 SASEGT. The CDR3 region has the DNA TGTGCCAGCAGCACTTACGGGGAAACCTACGAGCAGTACTTC. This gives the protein CASSTYGETYEQYF.

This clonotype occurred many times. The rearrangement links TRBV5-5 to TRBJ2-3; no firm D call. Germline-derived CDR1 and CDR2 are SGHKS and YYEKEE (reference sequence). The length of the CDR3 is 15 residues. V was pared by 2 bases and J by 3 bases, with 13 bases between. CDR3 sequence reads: CASSFSPMSTDTQYF. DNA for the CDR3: TGTGCCAGCAGCTTTTCCCCTATGAGTACAGATACGCAGTATTTT.

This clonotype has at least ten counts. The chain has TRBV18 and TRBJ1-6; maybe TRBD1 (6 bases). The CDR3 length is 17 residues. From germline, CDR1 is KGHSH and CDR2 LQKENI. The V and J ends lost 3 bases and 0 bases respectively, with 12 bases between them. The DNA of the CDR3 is TGTGCCAGCTCACCTGGGGGGCCTTACTCCTATAATTCACCCCTCCACTTT. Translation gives CASSPGGPYSYNSPLHF.

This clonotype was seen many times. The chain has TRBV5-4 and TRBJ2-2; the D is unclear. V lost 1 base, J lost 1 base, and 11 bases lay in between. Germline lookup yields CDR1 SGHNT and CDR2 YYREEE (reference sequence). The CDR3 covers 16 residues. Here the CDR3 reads CASSLSNRRNTGELFF. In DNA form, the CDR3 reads TGTGCCAGCAGCTTGTCTAACAGACGGAACACCGGGGAGCTGTTTTTT.

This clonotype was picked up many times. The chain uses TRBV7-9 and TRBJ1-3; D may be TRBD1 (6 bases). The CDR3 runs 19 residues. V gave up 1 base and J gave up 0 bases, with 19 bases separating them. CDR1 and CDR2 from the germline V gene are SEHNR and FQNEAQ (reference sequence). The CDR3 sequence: CASSLEDSILGASGNTIYF. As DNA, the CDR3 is TGTGCCAGCAGCTTAGAGGACAGTATATTAGGGGCCTCTGGAAACACCATATATTTT.

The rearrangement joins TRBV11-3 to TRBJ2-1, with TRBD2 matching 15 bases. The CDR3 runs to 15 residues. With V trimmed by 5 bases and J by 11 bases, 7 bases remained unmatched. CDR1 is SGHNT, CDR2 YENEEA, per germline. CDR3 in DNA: TGTGCCAGCAGCCTTGGACTAGCGGGAGGGATTCAGCAGTTCTTC. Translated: CASSLGLAGGIQQFF. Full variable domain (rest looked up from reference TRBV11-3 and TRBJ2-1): EAGVVQSPRYKIIEKKQPVAFWCNPISGHNTLYWYLQNLGQGPELLIRYENEEAVDDSQLPKDRFSAERLKGVDSTLKIQPAELGDSAVYLCASSLGLAGGIQQFFGPGTRLTVL.

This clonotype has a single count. This CDR3 is CASSGRPETQYF. CDR3 DNA sequence: TGTGCCAGCAGCGGGAGACCAGAGACCCAGTACTTC. V and J are TRBV2 and TRBJ2-5; weak D call: TRBD2 (6 bases). Germline V gene sequence: CDR1 SNHLY, CDR2 FYNNEI. This CDR3 comprises 12 residues. V was cut by 6 bases and J by 4 bases, with 9 bases left in between.

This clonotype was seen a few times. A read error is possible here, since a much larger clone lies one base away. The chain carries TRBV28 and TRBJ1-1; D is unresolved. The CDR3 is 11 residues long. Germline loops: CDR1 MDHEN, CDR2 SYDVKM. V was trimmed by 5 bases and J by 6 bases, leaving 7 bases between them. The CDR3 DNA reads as TGTGCCAGCAGTGGGGTCCCTGAAGCTTTCTTT. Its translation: CASSGVPEAFF.

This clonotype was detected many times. Here the CDR3 DNA reads TGCAGTGCCCCGCGAGGGAGGTATAGTACGAATGAGCAGTTCTTC. It codes for CSAPRGRYSTNEQFF. The genes are TRBV20-1 and TRBJ2-1, with a possible D match to TRBD2 (6 bases). The length of the CDR3 is 15 residues. Germline values: CDR1 DFQATT, CDR2 SNEGSKA (reference sequence). V lost 6 bases and J 7 bases, leaving 22 bases between the germline ends.

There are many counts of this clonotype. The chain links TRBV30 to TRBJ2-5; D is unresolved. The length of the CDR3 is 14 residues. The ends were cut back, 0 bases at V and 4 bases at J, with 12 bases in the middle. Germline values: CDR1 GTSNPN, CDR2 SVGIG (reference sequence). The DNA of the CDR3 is TGTGCCTGGAGTGTAACAACTCGGGTAGAGACCCAGTACTTC. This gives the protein CAWSVTTRVETQYF.

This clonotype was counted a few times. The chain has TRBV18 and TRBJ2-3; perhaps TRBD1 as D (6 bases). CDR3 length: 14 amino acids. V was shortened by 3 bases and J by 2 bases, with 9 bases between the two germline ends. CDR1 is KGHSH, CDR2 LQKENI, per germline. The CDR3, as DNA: TGTGCCAGCTCACCCTGGGACAACACAGATACGCAGTATTTT. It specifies CASSPWDNTDTQYF.

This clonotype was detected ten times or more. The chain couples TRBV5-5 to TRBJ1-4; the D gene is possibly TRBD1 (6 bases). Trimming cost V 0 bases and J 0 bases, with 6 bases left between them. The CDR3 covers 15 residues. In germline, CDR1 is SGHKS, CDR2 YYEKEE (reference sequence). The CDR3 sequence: CASSLEGATNEKLFF. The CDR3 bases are TGTGCCAGCAGCTTGGAGGGGGCAACTAATGAAAAACTGTTTTTT.